The 22 T cell receptor beta chains presented below share a single source sample, sequenced in a study. TCRdb reanalysed the RT-PCR reads using MiXCR and keeps one entry per CDR3 protein. This table holds about 680,000 distinct CDR3 sequences, around 14% found once. The sequenced sample consisted of memory CD4+ T cells from blood. Receptors originate from a female donor in good health, serving as a healthy control.

The chain has TRBV6-5 and TRBJ1-1; no clear D gene. The CDR3 spans 12 residues. V dropped 4 bases and J dropped 10 bases, with 13 bases sitting between them. CDR1 is MNHEY, CDR2 SVGAGI, per germline. CDR3 amino acids: CASSSPDLPAFF. DNA for the CDR3: TGTGCCAGCAGTTCCCCGGATCTGCCAGCTTTCTTT.

Only a few counts were recorded for this clonotype. The rearrangement uses TRBV5-1 and TRBJ2-3; tentatively, D is TRBD2 (6 bases). Trimming pared 3 bases from V and 5 bases from J, leaving 19 bases between. The CDR3 length is 16 residues. CDR1 and CDR2 from the germline V gene are SGHRS and YFSETQ. CDR3 DNA: TGCGCCAGCAGCTCGGGCGGGGCATTAGGTGGAGATACGCAGTATTTT. Translated, it gives CASSSGGALGGDTQYF.

The chain couples TRBV29-1 to TRBJ2-1; 10 positions agree with TRBD2. The trim removed 1 base at V and 0 bases at J, leaving 21 bases unmatched. The CDR3 is 22 residues long. Germline V gives CDR1 SQVTM, CDR2 ANQGSEA. CDR3 protein: CSVEGALAGAPDRLSSYNEQFF. Written as DNA, the CDR3 is TGCAGCGTTGAAGGGGCGCTAGCGGGAGCCCCTGACAGGTTGAGCTCCTACAATGAGCAGTTCTTC.

This chain connects TRBV27 to TRBJ2-6, with D perhaps TRBD1 or TRBD2 (5 bases each). V lost 3 bases and J lost 4, with 10 bases in between. The CDR3 is 15 amino acids. Germline loops: CDR1 MNHEY, CDR2 SMNVEV (reference sequence). CDR3 nucleotide sequence: TGTGCCAGCAGTTTGTTCGGGGACGGGGCCAACGTCCTGACTTTC. It is translated as CASSLFGDGANVLTF.

In its sample, this clonotype was seen a few times. V and J are TRBV6-2 or TRBV6-3 and TRBJ2-5; D may match TRBD1 or TRBD2 (5 bases each). V shed 5 bases and J shed 7 bases, with 17 bases lying between them. CDR1 MNHEY and CDR2 SVGEGT come from the germline V gene. The length of the CDR3 is 14 residues. Written as DNA, the CDR3 is TGTGCCAGCAGTGCCGGGACGGTTACCGGGACCCAGTACTTC. The encoded protein is CASSAGTVTGTQYF.

V and J are TRBV7-2 and TRBJ1-1, with D perhaps matching TRBD1 (6 bases). The CDR3 is 12 residues long. Germline assignment: CDR1 SGHTA and CDR2 FQGNSA. V was cut by 5 bases and J by 9 bases, with 13 bases left in between. The CDR3, as DNA: TGTGCCAGCAGCCCAGTACAGGGTAAAGCTTTCTTT. It is translated as CASSPVQGKAFF.

The rearrangement uses TRBV14 and TRBJ2-1, with 12 bases identical to TRBD2. The CDR3 length is 15 residues. Germline values: CDR1 SGHDN, CDR2 FVKESK. V was clipped by 4 bases and J by 7 bases; unmatched bases: 5. This chain's CDR3 is CASSLLAGGNNEQFF. Here the CDR3 DNA reads TGTGCCAGCAGCCTTCTAGCGGGAGGGAATAATGAGCAGTTCTTC.

A few counts support this clonotype. The rearrangement joins TRBV12-3 or TRBV12-4 to TRBJ2-6, with 7 bases fitting TRBD1. CDR3 size: 18 residues. V shed 4 bases and J 2 bases; nucleotides not matched to a gene: 11. The DNA of the CDR3 is TGTGCCAGCAGTTCCCCGACAGGGTGGGATACTGGGGCCAACGTCCTGACTTTC. It specifies CASSSPTGWDTGANVLTF.

This clonotype was counted a few times. V usage is TRBV5-1 and J usage is TRBJ2-3; TRBD1 might be the D (5 bases). The CDR3 contains 15 residues. V gave up 5 bases and J gave up 3 bases, with 16 bases separating them. In germline, CDR1 is SGHRS, CDR2 YFSETQ. The CDR3 loop is CASRPHGQGTDTQYF. In DNA, the CDR3 is TGCGCCAGCAGGCCCCATGGGCAGGGAACAGATACGCAGTATTTT.

This clonotype was seen at least ten times. The gene calls are TRBV27 and TRBJ2-1, with D possibly being TRBD1 (5 bases). V lost 5 bases and J 0 bases, leaving 11 bases between the germline ends. Germline V gives CDR1 MNHEY, CDR2 SMNVEV (reference sequence). The CDR3 contains 15 residues. The CDR3 reads CASSTQGYSYNEQFF. CDR3 bases: TGTGCCAGCAGTACCCAGGGTTACTCCTACAATGAGCAGTTCTTC.

The chain uses TRBV29-1 and TRBJ1-1; TRBD1 might be the D (5 bases). The V end lost 7 bases, the J end lost 1 base, and 10 bases lay between the germline ends. The CDR3 covers 12 residues. Germline loops: CDR1 SQVTM, CDR2 ANQGSEA. The CDR3 sequence is CSATGTNTEAFF. The DNA of the CDR3 is TGCAGCGCCACTGGGACGAACACTGAAGCTTTCTTT.

This clonotype has ten or more counts. This chain uses TRBV10-3 with TRBJ2-2, with D possibly matching TRBD2 (5 bases). The CDR3 totals 14 residues. Trimming pared 4 bases from V and 1 base from J, leaving 7 bases between. CDR1 is ENHRY, CDR2 SYGVKD, per germline. The CDR3 region is CAISGTGNTGELFF. Written as DNA, the CDR3 is TGTGCCATCAGTGGGACTGGGAACACCGGGGAGCTGTTTTTT.

The genes are TRBV4-3 and TRBJ2-3; 11 nucleotides agree with TRBD2. Germline assignment: CDR1 LGHNA and CDR2 YSLEER. This CDR3 spans 16 amino acids. Germline trimming cut 0 bases from V and 7 bases from J; bases unmatched to any gene: 6. For the CDR3, the DNA is TGCGCCAGCAGCCAAGATCTAGCGGGAGGCCGAAATACGCAGTATTTT. Protein sequence: CASSQDLAGGRNTQYF.

This clonotype was seen at least ten times. The genes are TRBV4-2 and TRBJ2-5, with D uncertain. CDR3 length: 13 amino acids. V lost 2 bases to trimming and J lost 5 bases, with 9 bases between them. In germline, CDR1 is LGHNA, CDR2 YNFKEQ. The CDR3 DNA reads as TGTGCCAGCAGCCAAAGGGCAACGGAGACCCAGTACTTC. This sequence encodes CASSQRATETQYF.

This chain joins TRBV5-6 and TRBJ2-5, with TRBD2 as a possible D gene (5 bases). The CDR3 consists of 16 residues. The ends were cut back, 0 bases at V and 0 bases at J, with 12 bases in the middle. Germline V gene sequence: CDR1 SGHDT, CDR2 YYEEEE. The CDR3 sequence is CASSLAMGANQETQYF. As DNA, the CDR3 is TGTGCCAGCAGCTTGGCCATGGGAGCAAACCAAGAGACCCAGTACTTC.

In this sample, this clonotype turned up once. The junction shows a germline mismatch at one end, possibly a read error. The chain couples TRBV18 to TRBJ2-1, with 11 positions matching TRBD1. The CDR3 is 14 residues long. The germline CDR1 and CDR2 sequences are KGHSH and LQKENI. CDR3 loop: CASSPLGQGAYMVF. CDR3 bases: TGTGCCAGCTCACCACTCGGACAGGGGGCTTATATGGTCTTC. Using reference TRBV18 and TRBJ2-1 for the parts outside the CDR3, the full variable domain is NAGVMQNPRHLVRRRGQEARLRCSPMKGHSHVYWYRQLPEEGLKFMVYLQKENIIDESGMPKERFSAEFPKEGPSILRIQQVVRGDSAAYFCASSPLGQGAYMVFGPGTRLTVL.

There are many counts of this clonotype. The chain is built from TRBV10-3 and TRBJ2-3; 9 bases line up with TRBD2. The CDR3 is 16 residues long. CDR1 is ENHRY, CDR2 SYGVKD, per germline. V lost 2 bases, J lost 3 bases, and 6 bases stayed unmatched. CDR3 sequence reads: CAISEPRLADTDTQYF. CDR3 nucleotides: TGTGCCATCAGTGAGCCCCGACTAGCGGATACAGATACGCAGTATTTT.

This clonotype has a handful of counts. V usage is TRBV27 and J usage is TRBJ2-1, with D tentatively TRBD2 (6 bases). Looked up from germline, CDR1 is MNHEY and CDR2 is SMNVEV (reference sequence). Trimming pared 4 bases from V and 2 bases from J, leaving 12 bases between. CDR3 length: 15 residues. This CDR3 is CASSSGGTPYNEQFF. CDR3 coding DNA: TGTGCCAGCAGTTCGGGCGGGACCCCCTACAATGAGCAGTTCTTC.

This clonotype was seen repeatedly, ten times or more. V usage is TRBV3-1 and J usage is TRBJ1-5; TRBD1 agrees at 8 bases. V trimming: 3 bases; J trimming: 2 bases; junction bases outside the gene matches: 0. The CDR3 runs 14 residues. Germline V gene data show CDR1 as LGHDT and CDR2 as YNNKEL (reference sequence). Written as DNA, the CDR3 is TGTGCCAGCAGCCAGACAGGGGGCAATCAGCCCCAGCATTTT. Its protein product is CASSQTGGNQPQHF.

The V and J genes are TRBV7-2 and TRBJ2-7; 8 nucleotides agree with TRBD2. The CDR3 consists of 14 residues. V was clipped by 5 bases and J by 5 bases; unmatched bases: 8. The V gene's germline CDR1 is SGHTA and CDR2 FQGNSA. The chain's CDR3 is CASSPFGLANEQYF. For the CDR3, the DNA is TGTGCCAGCAGCCCATTTGGACTAGCCAACGAGCAGTACTTC. The full variable domain, with the rest looked up from reference TRBV7-2 and TRBJ2-7, is GAGVSQSPSNKVTEKGKDVELRCDPISGHTALYWYRQSLGQGLEFLIYFQGNSAPDKSGLPSDRFSAERTGGSVSTLTIQRTQQEDSAVYLCASSPFGLANEQYFGPGTRLTVT.

This chain uses TRBV27 with TRBJ1-4; perhaps TRBD1 as D (6 bases). V lost 5 bases to trimming and J lost 7 bases, with 14 bases between them. The length of the CDR3 is 14 residues. The germline V gene has CDR1 MNHEY and CDR2 SMNVEV (reference sequence). The DNA for the CDR3 is TGTGCCAGCAGTCCGCAAACACAGGGTGAAAAACTGTTTTTT. This codes for CASSPQTQGEKLFF.

The rearrangement links TRBV10-3 to TRBJ2-1; TRBD2 might be the D (6 bases). V was cut by 0 bases and J by 9 bases, with 15 bases left in between. This CDR3 has 15 residues. Germline V gene sequence: CDR1 ENHRY, CDR2 SYGVKD. CDR3: CAISESTAGLGEQFF. The DNA for the CDR3 is TGTGCCATCAGTGAGTCGACCGCGGGGCTCGGTGAGCAGTTCTTC.